The rows below give T cell receptor beta chains drawn from one sample of a study of cytomegalovirus exposure and HLA in healthy donors. Assay: immunoSEQ multiplex PCR; the TCRdb copy retains only in-frame clones and omits some. The sample contains roughly 220,000 clones, approximately 80% of which appear only once. The sequencing input was PBMCs. The receptors were gathered from a young woman in good health and CMV-seropositive. The CDR3 runs from the conserved cysteine through the conserved F or W. The D gene is left open where the match is weak. The size of a clone is reported for some rows only, either as once, few or many, or as a class for expanded clones.

D gene: -; J gene: TRBJ2-7; clone size: -; V gene: TRBV27; CDR3 protein: CASSSYPGAFYF; CDR3 DNA: TGTGCCAGCAGTTCCTATCCGGGAGCCTTTTACTTC
D gene: -; J gene: TRBJ2-3; clone size: -; V gene: TRBV25-1; CDR3 protein: CASSEIDRSSTDTQYF; CDR3 DNA: TGTGCCAGCAGTGAGATCGACAGGTCTAGCACAGATACGCAGTATTTT
D gene: -; J gene: TRBJ1-2; clone size: -; V gene: TRBV5-1; CDR3 protein: CASSSQGDYGYTF; CDR3 DNA: TGCGCCAGCAGCTCACAGGGTGACTATGGCTACACCTTC
D gene: -; J gene: TRBJ1-5; clone size: -; V gene: TRBV5-1; CDR3 protein: CASSRFGGTWAQPQHF; CDR3 DNA: TGCGCCAGCAGCCGGTTCGGAGGGACATGGGCTCAGCCCCAGCATTTT
D gene: -; J gene: TRBJ2-5; clone size: -; V gene: TRBV4-2; CDR3 protein: CASSQGVGLGGTQYF; CDR3 DNA: TGTGCCAGCAGCCAAGGGGTCGGTTTGGGAGGGACCCAGTACTTC
D gene: TRBD1; J gene: TRBJ1-1; clone size: -; V gene: TRBV5-1; CDR3 protein: CASSPGTENTEAFF; CDR3 DNA: TGCGCCAGCAGCCCCGGGACAGAGAACACTGAAGCTTTCTTT
D gene: -; J gene: TRBJ2-3; clone size: once; V gene: TRBV7-8; CDR3 protein: CASSLVSLARDTQYF; CDR3 DNA: TGTGCCAGCAGCTTAGTATCTCTAGCGAGGGATACGCAGTATTTT
D gene: TRBD2; J gene: TRBJ2-2; clone size: -; V gene: TRBV27; CDR3 protein: CASSFVREESGELFF; CDR3 DNA: TGTGCCAGCAGTTTCGTCCGGGAGGAATCCGGGGAGCTGTTTTTT
D gene: -; J gene: TRBJ1-5; clone size: -; V gene: TRBV15; CDR3 protein: CATSRDYQNQPQHF; CDR3 DNA: TGTGCCACCAGCAGAGATTACCAGAATCAGCCCCAGCATTTT
D gene: -; J gene: TRBJ2-7; clone size: -; V gene: TRBV7-9; CDR3 protein: CASSYLGGEQYF; CDR3 DNA: TGTGCCAGCAGCTACCTAGGGGGCGAGCAGTACTTC
D gene: TRBD2; J gene: TRBJ2-6; clone size: -; V gene: TRBV5-1; CDR3 protein: CASSYTGGSGANVLTF; CDR3 DNA: TGCGCCAGCAGCTATACGGGGGGCTCTGGGGCCAACGTCCTGACTTTC
D gene: -; J gene: TRBJ2-7; clone size: once; V gene: TRBV4-2; CDR3 protein: CASSQGSGGTYEQYF; CDR3 DNA: TGTGCCAGCAGCCAAGGCTCTGGGGGCACCTACGAGCAGTACTTC
D gene: -; J gene: TRBJ2-7; clone size: -; V gene: TRBV18; CDR3 protein: CASSPDWTYEQYF; CDR3 DNA: TGTGCCAGCTCACCGGACTGGACCTACGAGCAGTACTTC
D gene: TRBD1; J gene: TRBJ2-1; clone size: -; V gene: TRBV9; CDR3 protein: CASSLRKGTGDDEQFF; CDR3 DNA: TGTGCCAGCAGCCTTCGAAAAGGGACAGGGGACGATGAGCAGTTCTTC
D gene: -; J gene: TRBJ2-1; clone size: -; V gene: TRBV29-1; CDR3 protein: CSVEDLGGRPNEQFF; CDR3 DNA: TGCAGCGTTGAAGATTTGGGGGGGCGCCCCAATGAGCAGTTCTTC
D gene: TRBD1; J gene: TRBJ1-3; clone size: -; V gene: TRBV9; CDR3 protein: CASSVADRVGHTIYF; CDR3 DNA: TGTGCCAGCAGCGTAGCCGACAGGGTGGGTCACACCATATATTTT
D gene: TRBD2; J gene: TRBJ2-3; clone size: -; V gene: TRBV19; CDR3 protein: CATWGRGADTQYF; CDR3 DNA: TGTGCCACGTGGGGGCGGGGGGCAGATACGCAGTATTTT
D gene: -; J gene: TRBJ2-7; clone size: -; V gene: TRBV30; CDR3 protein: CAWVTGYEQYF; CDR3 DNA: TGTGCCTGGGTTACAGGCTACGAGCAGTACTTC
D gene: TRBD1; J gene: TRBJ1-1; clone size: once; V gene: TRBV6-5; CDR3 protein: CASSYYTGVRAEAFF; CDR3 DNA: TGTGCCAGCAGTTACTATACAGGGGTGAGGGCTGAAGCTTTCTTT
D gene: -; J gene: TRBJ2-2; clone size: -; V gene: TRBV27; CDR3 protein: CASSLFGTNTGELFF; CDR3 DNA: TGTGCCAGCTCTCTATTTGGGACAAACACCGGGGAGCTGTTTTTT
D gene: -; J gene: TRBJ2-7; clone size: -; V gene: TRBV7-8; CDR3 protein: CASSLAGRGPREQYF; CDR3 DNA: TGTGCCAGCAGCTTAGCTGGCAGGGGACCCCGGGAGCAGTACTTC
D gene: -; J gene: TRBJ2-5; clone size: -; V gene: TRBV14; CDR3 protein: CASSQDGVVPQYF; CDR3 DNA: TGTGCCAGCAGCCAAGATGGTGTGGTCCCCCAGTACTTC
D gene: TRBD1; J gene: TRBJ2-7; clone size: -; V gene: TRBV19; CDR3 protein: CASSIGTGRSYEQYF; CDR3 DNA: TGTGCCAGTAGTATCGGGACAGGGAGATCCTACGAGCAGTACTTC
D gene: -; J gene: TRBJ2-7; clone size: -; V gene: TRBV18; CDR3 protein: CASSPADGSKQYF; CDR3 DNA: TGTGCCAGCTCACCCGCGGATGGGAGTAAGCAGTACTTC
D gene: TRBD2; J gene: TRBJ2-3; clone size: -; V gene: TRBV7-9; CDR3 protein: CASAPPLPGLAGGADTQYF; CDR3 DNA: TGTGCCAGCGCCCCGCCCCTACCGGGACTAGCGGGAGGGGCAGATACGCAGTATTTT
D gene: -; J gene: TRBJ1-5; clone size: -; V gene: TRBV28; CDR3 protein: CASSGVNQPQHF; CDR3 DNA: TGTGCCAGCAGTGGGGTAAATCAGCCCCAGCATTTT
D gene: -; J gene: TRBJ1-1; clone size: -; V gene: TRBV7-9; CDR3 protein: CASSFQTSNTEAFF; CDR3 DNA: TGTGCCAGCAGCTTCCAGACGTCGAACACTGAAGCTTTCTTT
D gene: -; J gene: TRBJ2-3; clone size: -; V gene: TRBV7-9; CDR3 protein: CASSLENWTQYF; CDR3 DNA: TGTGCCAGCAGCTTAGAAAATTGGACGCAGTATTTT
D gene: -; J gene: TRBJ2-1; clone size: -; V gene: TRBV2; CDR3 protein: CASSDLLEGYNEQFF; CDR3 DNA: TGTGCCAGCAGTGATCTTCTGGAGGGGTACAATGAGCAGTTCTTC
D gene: -; J gene: TRBJ1-5; clone size: -; V gene: TRBV4-3; CDR3 protein: CASSQSLQGQGQPQHF; CDR3 DNA: TGCGCCAGCAGCCAGAGCCTCCAGGGGCAGGGACAGCCCCAGCATTTT
D gene: -; J gene: TRBJ2-7; clone size: -; V gene: TRBV25-1; CDR3 protein: CASRDNRAPYEQYF; CDR3 DNA: TGTGCCAGCAGAGACAACAGGGCCCCCTACGAGCAGTACTTC
D gene: -; J gene: TRBJ2-2; clone size: -; V gene: TRBV30; CDR3 protein: CAWSGGPNTGELFF; CDR3 DNA: TGTGCCTGGAGTGGTGGACCGAACACCGGGGAGCTGTTTTTT
D gene: -; J gene: TRBJ1-3; clone size: -; V gene: TRBV6-1; CDR3 protein: CASSEGFLAFGNTIYF; CDR3 DNA: TGTGCCAGCAGTGAAGGTTTTTTGGCTTTTGGAAACACCATATATTTT
D gene: -; J gene: TRBJ1-2; clone size: -; V gene: TRBV30; CDR3 protein: CAWKLRGGFYGYTF; CDR3 DNA: TGTGCCTGGAAACTGCGTGGGGGATTCTATGGCTACACCTTC
D gene: -; J gene: TRBJ2-1; clone size: -; V gene: TRBV5-1; CDR3 protein: CASSVGTDRYEQFF; CDR3 DNA: TGCGCCAGCAGCGTCGGGACTGACAGATATGAGCAGTTCTTC
D gene: -; J gene: TRBJ2-2; clone size: -; V gene: TRBV2; CDR3 protein: CASGRGGNTGELFF; CDR3 DNA: TGTGCCAGCGGAAGGGGTGGGAACACCGGGGAGCTGTTTTTT
D gene: -; J gene: TRBJ1-1; clone size: -; V gene: TRBV27; CDR3 protein: CASSLTAGLEAFF; CDR3 DNA: TGTGCCAGCAGTTTAACTGCCGGTTTGGAAGCTTTCTTT
D gene: -; J gene: TRBJ1-2; clone size: -; V gene: TRBV15; CDR3 protein: CATSRRGEGGYTF; CDR3 DNA: TGTGCCACCAGCAGAAGGGGAGAGGGGGGCTACACCTTC
D gene: -; J gene: TRBJ1-2; clone size: -; V gene: TRBV7-2; CDR3 protein: CASSFRQAGSYTF; CDR3 DNA: TGTGCCAGCAGCTTCCGACAGGCGGGGAGCTACACCTTC